One sample yielded the 18 T cell receptor beta chains listed below, sequenced in a study of breast tumors, draining lymph nodes, adjacent tissues. One entry per CDR3 protein results from TCRdb running MiXCR on the multiplex PCR reads. The sample yields about 230,000 distinct CDR3 sequences, about 30% seen once. Samples came from axillary lymph nodes draining the breast cancer. Sequencing was done on a sample of axillary lymph node tissue. The receptors were sampled from a female donor with breast cancer. Some clones in this sample may be carry-over from other donors' samples.

This clonotype has at least ten counts. The V and J genes are TRBV7-6 and TRBJ2-5; unclear D gene. The CDR3 totals 12 residues. Germline values: CDR1 SGHVS, CDR2 FNYEAQ. Trimming pared 5 bases from V and 5 bases from J, leaving 9 bases between. The CDR3 DNA reads as TGTGCCAGCAGCCCCCCGTACGAGACCCAGTACTTC. This sequence encodes CASSPPYETQYF.

Of note for this clonotype: One end of the junction does not line up with germline, which may come from a read error. This chain joins TRBV7-2 and TRBJ1-6; the match to TRBD1 covers 9 bases. The germline V gene encodes CDR1 SGHTA and CDR2 FQGNSA. The CDR3 covers 15 residues. The CDR3 here is CASSLAGQGSSPHHF. In DNA form, the CDR3 reads TGCGCCAGCAGCTTGGCGGGACAGGGATCTTCCCCCCACCACTTT.

This clonotype was counted ten times or more. A junction boundary mismatches the germline segment, possibly from a read error. CDR3 nucleotide sequence: TGTGCCAGCAGCTCCCGACAGGGGGAGATCTTC. It specifies CASSSRQGEIF. The rearrangement uses TRBV2 and TRBJ2-1; 9 nucleotides match TRBD1. The CDR3 runs 11 residues. Germline CDR1 reads SNHLY; CDR2 reads FYNNEI. Filled out from reference TRBV2 and TRBJ2-1, the complete variable domain reads EPEVTQTPSHQVTQMGQEVILRCVPISNHLYFYWYRQILGQKVEFLVSFYNNEISEKSEIFDDQFSVERPDGSNFTLKIRSTKLEDSAMYFCASSSRQGEIFGPGTRLTVL.

Regarding this clonotype: Its ends do not fully match the called genes, so a read error is possible. The CDR3 coding sequence is TGTGCCAGCAGCTTTCACAATGCGCAGTTCTTC. Translation: CASSFHNAQFF. The J gene is TRBJ2-1, the V gene TRBV5-6; D gene uncertain. Germline lookup yields CDR1 SGHDT and CDR2 YYEEEE. The CDR3 length is 11 residues.

The rearrangement links TRBV9 to TRBJ1-6, with D possibly being TRBD1 (6 bases). The V end lost 3 bases, the J end lost 6 bases, and 16 bases lay between the germline ends. The CDR3 totals 16 residues. Per germline, CDR1 SGDLS and CDR2 YYNGEE. The CDR3: CASSARITGPNSPLHF. CDR3 nucleotides: TGTGCCAGCAGCGCCCGTATAACAGGGCCTAATTCACCCCTCCACTTT.

In regard to this clonotype: With a much larger clone just one base away, this may be a read error. The chain uses TRBV6-1 and TRBJ2-7, with D tentatively TRBD2 (5 bases). V lost 5 bases, J lost 3 bases, and 14 bases lay in between. The CDR3 has 14 amino acids. CDR1 is MNHNS and CDR2 is SASEGT in the germline V gene. Written as DNA, the CDR3 is TGTGCCAGCAGTCCCGGGGTGTGGGACTACGAGCAGTACTTC. Translating gives CASSPGVWDYEQYF.

This clonotype was counted many times. This chain connects TRBV19 to TRBJ2-7; 10 nucleotides agree with TRBD2. CDR1 is LNHDA and CDR2 is SQIVND in the germline V gene (reference sequence). Unmatched junction bases numbered 1, after V lost 4 bases and J lost 7 bases. This CDR3 spans 12 amino acids. The CDR3 region is CASSSSGREQYF. CDR3 sequence (DNA): TGTGCCAGTAGTAGTAGCGGGAGGGAGCAGTACTTC.

This clonotype was seen many times. The chain links TRBV12-3 or TRBV12-4 to TRBJ2-1; no reliable D call. There are 12 residues in the CDR3. V was shortened by 6 bases and J by 6 bases, with 9 bases between the two germline ends. CDR3 loop: CASSPIFNEQFF. CDR3 nucleotides: TGTGCCAGCAGCCCCATATTCAATGAGCAGTTCTTC.

In regard to this clonotype: A read error may account for a junction end that differs from germline. This chain links TRBV6-2 or TRBV6-3 with TRBJ1-1; D perhaps matches TRBD1 (5 bases). CDR1 MNHEY and CDR2 SVGEGT come from the germline V gene. This CDR3 is built from 11 residues. This CDR3 is CASSYRFGAVF. The DNA of the CDR3 is TGTGCCAGCAGTTACCGGTTCGGGGCTGTCTTT.

The genes are TRBV7-3 and TRBJ2-7; TRBD2 matches at 7 bases. Trimming removed 5 bases from V and 1 base from J; junction bases left unmatched: 8. The CDR3 is made up of 15 amino acids. CDR1 and CDR2 from the germline V gene are SGHTA and FQGTGA. CDR3 amino acids: CASSPHGGSSYEQYF. For the CDR3, the DNA is TGTGCCAGCAGCCCCCATGGCGGGAGTTCCTACGAGCAGTACTTC.

Ten or more counts support this clonotype. This chain uses TRBV29-1 with TRBJ2-7, with D perhaps TRBD1 (6 bases). Trimming took off 3 bases at V and 5 bases at J, with 11 bases between the two ends. CDR1 is SQVTM and CDR2 is ANQGSEA in the germline V gene. The CDR3 is 12 residues long. CDR3: CSVEGDTNEQYF. In DNA, the CDR3 is TGCAGCGTTGAGGGGGACACCAACGAGCAGTACTTC.

This clonotype has ten or more counts. V is TRBV12-3 or TRBV12-4 and J is TRBJ2-1, with 11 bases lining up with TRBD2. The CDR3 has 14 residues. The V gene end was trimmed by 7 bases and the J gene end by 5 bases; junction bases not matched to a gene: 4. CDR3 sequence: CASTQLAGDNEQFF. The CDR3 region has the DNA TGTGCCAGCACCCAACTAGCGGGAGACAATGAGCAGTTCTTC.

This clonotype showed up many times. This rearrangement joins TRBV5-1 to TRBJ2-7, with a weak D call TRBD1 (6 bases). The germline CDR1 and CDR2 sequences are SGHRS and YFSETQ. V lost 4 bases and J lost 5, with 13 bases in between. CDR3 length: 13 amino acids. The CDR3 sequence is CASSQQGGHEQYF. DNA for the CDR3: TGCGCCAGCAGCCAACAGGGTGGCCACGAGCAGTACTTC.

This clonotype was counted only a few times. The chain recombines TRBV27 with TRBJ2-1, with D perhaps TRBD1 or TRBD2 (5 bases each). This CDR3 has 15 residues. Trimming shortened V by 5 bases and J by 0 bases, and 11 bases separated the two germline ends. The germline V gene has CDR1 MNHEY and CDR2 SMNVEV (reference sequence). CDR3 sequence reads: CASSIGTASYNEQFF. The CDR3 bases are TGTGCCAGCAGTATAGGGACGGCCTCCTACAATGAGCAGTTCTTC.

V is TRBV5-8 and J is TRBJ2-3; no reliable D call. V lost 9 bases and J 5 bases, leaving 19 bases between the germline ends. This CDR3 is 14 amino acids long. CDR1 SGHTS and CDR2 YDEGEE come from the germline V gene. CDR3 in DNA: TGTGCCACCTCCAGTCGTGGATCTGGAGATACGCAGTATTTT. Protein product: CATSSRGSGDTQYF.

In the case of this clonotype: A junction end diverges from the germline sequence, so it may reflect a read error. The genes are TRBV9 and TRBJ2-7, with D possibly being TRBD2 (6 bases). CDR1 is SGDLS and CDR2 is YYNGEE in the germline V gene. The CDR3 covers 15 residues. CDR3 amino acids: CASPRRMAGSYGQYF. Here the CDR3 DNA reads TGTGCCAGTCCTAGAAGGATGGCGGGGAGCTACGGGCAGTACTTC.

The sample holds many counts of this clonotype. The chain has TRBV5-1 and TRBJ2-1, with a weak D call TRBD2 (6 bases). Trimming took off 6 bases at V and 4 bases at J, with 14 bases between the two ends. Germline V gene lookup returns CDR1 SGHRS and CDR2 YFSETQ. This CDR3 contains 14 residues. The DNA for the CDR3 is TGCGCCAGCACCACGGGACTGGTTTACAATGAGCAGTTCTTC. It specifies CASTTGLVYNEQFF.

Ten or more counts support this clonotype. V is TRBV2 and J is TRBJ1-4; D possibly corresponds to TRBD1 (6 bases). Trimming cost V 1 base and J 7 bases, with 16 bases left between them. Looked up from germline, CDR1 is SNHLY and CDR2 is FYNNEI. The CDR3 has 16 amino acids. Here the CDR3 DNA reads TGTGCCAGCAGTGAAGGACAGACAGGCGGGGCTGAAAAACTGTTTTTT. It specifies CASSEGQTGGAEKLFF.